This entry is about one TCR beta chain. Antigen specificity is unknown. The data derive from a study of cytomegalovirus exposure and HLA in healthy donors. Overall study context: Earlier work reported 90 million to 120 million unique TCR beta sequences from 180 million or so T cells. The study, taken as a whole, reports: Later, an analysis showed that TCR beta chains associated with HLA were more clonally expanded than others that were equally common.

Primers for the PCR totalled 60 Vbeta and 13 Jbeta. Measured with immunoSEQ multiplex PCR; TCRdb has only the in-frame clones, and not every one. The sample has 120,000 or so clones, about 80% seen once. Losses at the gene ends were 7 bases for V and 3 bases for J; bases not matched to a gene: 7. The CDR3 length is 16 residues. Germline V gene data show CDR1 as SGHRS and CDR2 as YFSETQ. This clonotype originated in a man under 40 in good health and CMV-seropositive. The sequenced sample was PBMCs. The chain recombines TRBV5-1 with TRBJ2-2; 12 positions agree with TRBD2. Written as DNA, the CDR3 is TGCGCCAGCTTCCTACTAGCGGGGGGTCACACCGGGGAGCTGTTTTTT. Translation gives CASFLLAGGHTGELFF.